The 15 T cell receptor beta chains in this list originate from one sample, sequenced in a study of blood T cell repertoires in COVID-19. The repertoire was sequenced with immunoSEQ multiplex PCR; TCRdb's copy has only in-frame clones and lacks some. The sample contains 400,000 to 550,000 clones, 75% to 90% of which appear only once. The sequencing sample was made of peripheral blood. The receptors stem from a woman in her twenties or thirties with acute or convalescent COVID-19.

The gene calls are TRBV5-5 and TRBJ1-6; 9 bases are shared with TRBD1. The germline V gene has CDR1 SGHKS and CDR2 YYEKEE (reference sequence). After removal of 3 bases from V and 6 bases from J, the junction contained 1 base not matched to a gene. The CDR3 spans 14 residues. The CDR3 nucleotides are TGTGCCAGCAGCTCGGACAGGGGTAATTCACCCCTCCACTTT. It encodes CASSSDRGNSPLHF.

The genes are TRBV20-1 and TRBJ2-7; tentative D call: TRBD1 (5 bases). The germline gives CDR1 DFQATT, CDR2 SNEGSKA (reference sequence). This CDR3 has 11 residues. Trimming cost V 0 bases and J 5 bases, with 5 bases left between them. The DNA of the CDR3 is TGCAGTGCTAGAGAACAGGACGAGCAGTACTTC. It translates to CSAREQDEQYF.

The V call is TRBV6-5, the J call TRBJ1-1, with 7 nucleotides matching TRBD1. Germline V CDR1 and CDR2: MNHEY, SVGAGI. The V gene end was trimmed by 6 bases and the J gene end by 3 bases; junction bases not matched to a gene: 7. The CDR3 totals 14 residues. The CDR3 sequence is CASSRDRADTEAFF. The CDR3 DNA follows: TGTGCCAGCAGCCGAGACAGGGCGGACACTGAAGCTTTCTTT.

J is TRBJ2-3 and V is TRBV24-1; 11 nucleotides align to TRBD2. The CDR3 is 16 residues long. With V trimmed by 4 bases and J by 6 bases, 8 bases remained unmatched. Germline lookup yields CDR1 KGHDR and CDR2 SFDVKD. CDR3 region: CATSEALAGGRDTQYF. The CDR3 DNA follows: TGTGCCACCAGTGAAGCCCTAGCGGGGGGCCGGGATACGCAGTATTTT.

The rearrangement links TRBV19 to TRBJ2-1; D perhaps matches TRBD1 (6 bases). Germline CDR1 is LNHDA and CDR2 is SQIVND (reference sequence). The length of the CDR3 is 16 residues. Trimming took 6 bases from V and 1 from J, leaving 16 bases between them. The CDR3 here is CASSQGQLVSYNEQFF. The CDR3, as DNA: TGTGCCAGTAGCCAAGGACAGCTGGTATCCTACAATGAGCAGTTCTTC.

CDR3 protein: CASLKRGAFF. CDR3 bases: TGTGCCAGCCTTAAAAGGGGAGCTTTCTTT. V usage is TRBV7-4 and J usage is TRBJ1-1; possible D gene TRBD1, 5 bases. Deletions cut 8 bases from V and 10 bases from J, with 11 bases between. The CDR3 is 10 residues long. Germline CDR1 reads SGHVT; CDR2 reads SQSDAQ.

The chain is built from TRBV18 and TRBJ2-6, with D tentatively TRBD2 (5 bases). CDR1 and CDR2 from the germline V gene are KGHSH and LQKENI. The length of the CDR3 is 12 residues. Trimming took 6 bases from V and 8 from J, leaving 8 bases between them. The CDR3 coding sequence is TGTGCCAGCTCCCGGGGTTCCAACGTCCTGACTTTC. It encodes CASSRGSNVLTF.

Remarks on this clone: Within the sample, other DNA sequences also encode this same CDR3. The V gene is TRBV4-1, the J gene TRBJ2-7; 8 positions agree with TRBD1. V dropped 0 bases and J dropped 2; count of bases not matched to a gene: 3. The germline CDR1 and CDR2 sequences are MGHRA and YSYEKL. CDR3 length: 15 residues. CDR3 residues: CASSQESGGPYEQYF. As DNA, the CDR3 is TGCGCCAGCAGCCAAGAATCAGGGGGCCCCTACGAGCAGTACTTC.

The rearrangement joins TRBV4-1 to TRBJ2-3; 8 positions agree with TRBD2. This CDR3 contains 16 residues. The germline gives CDR1 MGHRA, CDR2 YSYEKL. J was trimmed by 4 bases and V by 3 bases; bases with no gene match: 9. The CDR3 DNA reads TGCGCCAGCAGCCAGTTAGCGGGGTTTAGCTCAGATACGCAGTATTTT. It is translated as CASSQLAGFSSDTQYF.

This clone turned up a few times. V usage is TRBV6-5 and J usage is TRBJ2-7; D is unclear. The CDR3 is 13 amino acids. Germline CDR1 MNHEY, CDR2 SVGAGI. V was clipped by 2 bases and J by 2 bases, with 7 bases between them. The CDR3: CASSYGPTYEQYF. In DNA, the CDR3 is TGTGCCAGCAGTTACGGGCCGACCTACGAGCAGTACTTC.

The chain couples TRBV6-1 to TRBJ1-2; no definite D call. Germline V gene data show CDR1 as MNHNS and CDR2 as SASEGT. The CDR3 extends over 15 amino acids. V was cut by 6 bases and J by 7 bases, with 21 bases left in between. This CDR3 reads CASSDRDTNWAGYTF. For the CDR3, the DNA is TGTGCCAGCAGCGACCGTGACACGAACTGGGCTGGCTACACCTTC.

This clone came up a few times. The genes are TRBV15 and TRBJ1-2; D is uncertain. Germline CDR1 and CDR2: LNHNV and YYDKDF (reference sequence). Trimming pared 0 bases from V and 1 base from J, leaving 15 bases between. The CDR3 has 17 amino acids. CDR3 loop: CATSRDGIGGINYGYTF. The CDR3, as DNA: TGTGCCACCAGCAGAGATGGTATAGGAGGGATTAACTATGGCTACACCTTC.

As to this clone: Other nucleotide sequences from this sample produce the same CDR3. The chain uses TRBV24-1 and TRBJ2-3; TRBD2 agrees at 10 bases. Trimming at V came to 4 bases and at J to 3 bases, leaving 6 bases not matched to a gene. This CDR3 is 16 amino acids long. Germline loops: CDR1 KGHDR, CDR2 SFDVKD. The CDR3 DNA reads TGTGCCACCAGTGACCCTAGCGGGGGAGCGACAGATACGCAGTATTTT. Its translation is CATSDPSGGATDTQYF.

This sequence joins TRBV4-2 and TRBJ1-1, with D perhaps matching TRBD1 (5 bases). Germline values: CDR1 LGHNA, CDR2 YNFKEQ. Trimming pared 0 bases from V and 4 bases from J, leaving 9 bases between. The CDR3 totals 14 residues. The CDR3 spells CASSQESRATEAFF. The CDR3 DNA reads TGTGCCAGCAGCCAAGAGTCCAGGGCCACTGAAGCTTTCTTT.

This clone was seen a few times. The chain couples TRBV2 to TRBJ1-2; TRBD1 might be the D (6 bases). The V gene's germline CDR1 is SNHLY and CDR2 FYNNEI. Trimming took off 7 bases at V and 2 bases at J, with 11 bases between the two ends. CDR3 length equals 13 residues. CDR3 nucleotide sequence: TGTGCCAGCAAAAAGGACAGCAACTATGGCTACACCTTC. Translating gives CASKKDSNYGYTF.